This record concerns one T cell receptor (beta chain) sequence. Its specificity is not known. The CDR3 sequence is 16 residues long. Losses at the gene ends were 4 bases for V and 4 bases for J; bases not matched to a gene: 6. Germline loops: CDR1 MNHEY, CDR2 SVGAGI. CD45RO/CCR7/CD25/CD127/CD95/CD27 staining was used to isolate CD4+ naive, central memory, regulatory and stem cell-like memory cells by sorting. All of the sorted populations showed purity greater than 98%. The isolated RNA, all of it, was reverse transcribed, so expressed TCRB transcripts were what got sequenced. TCRdb's table, derived via immunoSEQ multiplex PCR, lists solely in-frame clones and lacks some. The table shows around 250,000 clones, with about 20% occurring only once. The data are from a study of beta chain features in type 1 diabetes. The wider study: Cells sorted and examined across all samples totaled almost 110 million.

Findings of the study overall: Patients with Type 1 diabetes showed moderately but significantly shorter TCRB CDR3s in all four CD4+ subsets. Relative to healthy donors, patients appeared to have naive, central memory and Treg TCRB repertoires that were more similar.

This rearrangement joins TRBV6-5 to TRBJ2-6; TRBD1 agrees at 8 bases. Sequenced sample: naive CD4+ T cells from blood. This receptor was identified in a woman between 40 and 50 years old with type 1 diabetes. CDR3 DNA sequence: TGTGCCAGCAGTTTCCAGACAGGGGCCGGGGCCAACGTCCTGACTTTC. Residues: CASSFQTGAGANVLTF.